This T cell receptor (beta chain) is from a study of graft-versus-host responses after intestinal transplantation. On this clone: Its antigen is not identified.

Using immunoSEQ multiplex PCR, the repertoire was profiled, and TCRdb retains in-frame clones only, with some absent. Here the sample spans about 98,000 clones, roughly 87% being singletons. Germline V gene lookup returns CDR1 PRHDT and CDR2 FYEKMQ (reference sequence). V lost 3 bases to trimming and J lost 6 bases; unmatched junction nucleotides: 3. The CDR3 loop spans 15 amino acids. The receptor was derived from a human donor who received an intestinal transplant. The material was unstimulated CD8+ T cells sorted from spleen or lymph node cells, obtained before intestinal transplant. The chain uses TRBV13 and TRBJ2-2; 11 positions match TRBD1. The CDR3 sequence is CASSFGDRGAGELFF. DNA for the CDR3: TGTGCCAGCAGCTTTGGGGACAGGGGGGCCGGGGAGCTGTTTTTT.